The sequence of this TCR beta chain was determined in a study of T cell responses to AZD1222 COVID-19 vaccine. Study observations and caveats: Females made up more of the donors, who were largely white British, and clonal diversity may have come out too low. With two AZD1222 doses given, Spike-specific TCR breadth and depth both rose. Sampling captured repertoires only after the peak T cell response.

As concerns this clone: Its antigen is as yet unknown.

Only in-frame clones appear in the TCRdb table, and some are missing; sequencing was by immunoSEQ multiplex PCR. The data hold 200,000 or so clones, with around 94% observed a single time. With 6 bases removed from V and 0 bases from J, the gap between germline ends came to 6 bases. Germline V gives CDR1 WSHSY, CDR2 SAAADI. This CDR3 comprises 14 residues. The receptor comes from an adult in good health. Material: peripheral blood, obtained on day 0 of AZD1222 vaccination. The chain carries TRBV10-2 and TRBJ2-6, with D unresolved. CDR3 sequence reads: CASSPTSGANVLTF. In nucleotides, the CDR3 is TGCGCCAGCAGCCCGACCTCTGGGGCCAACGTCCTGACTTTC.